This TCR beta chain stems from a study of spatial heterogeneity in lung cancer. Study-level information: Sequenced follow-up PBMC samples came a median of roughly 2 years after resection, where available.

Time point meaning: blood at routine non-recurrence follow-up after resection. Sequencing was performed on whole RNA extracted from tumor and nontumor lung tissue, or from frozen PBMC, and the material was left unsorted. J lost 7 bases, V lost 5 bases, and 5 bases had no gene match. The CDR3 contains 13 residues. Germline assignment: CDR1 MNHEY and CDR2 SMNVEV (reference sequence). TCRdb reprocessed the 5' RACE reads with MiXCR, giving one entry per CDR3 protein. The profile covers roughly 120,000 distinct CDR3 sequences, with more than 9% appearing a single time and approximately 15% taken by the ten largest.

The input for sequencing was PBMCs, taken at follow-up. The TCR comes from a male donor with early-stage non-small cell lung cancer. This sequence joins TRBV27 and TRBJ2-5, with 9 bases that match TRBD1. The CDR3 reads CASSVNRGRTQYF. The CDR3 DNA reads TGTGCCAGCAGTGTAAACAGGGGGCGGACCCAGTACTTC.